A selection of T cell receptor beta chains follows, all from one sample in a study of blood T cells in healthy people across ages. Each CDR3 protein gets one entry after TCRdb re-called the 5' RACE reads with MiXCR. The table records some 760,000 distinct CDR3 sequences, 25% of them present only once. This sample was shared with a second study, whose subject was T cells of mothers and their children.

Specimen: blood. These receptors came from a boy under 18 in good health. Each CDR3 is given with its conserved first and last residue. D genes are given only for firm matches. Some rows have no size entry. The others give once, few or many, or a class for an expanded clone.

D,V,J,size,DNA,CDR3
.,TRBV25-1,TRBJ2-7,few,TGTGCCAGCGCCGGGACCTTCTCCTACGAGCAGTACTTC,CASAGTFSYEQYF
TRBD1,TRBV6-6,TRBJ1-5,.,TGTGCCAGCAGGACAGGGTCTGGTCAGCCCCAGCATTTT,CASRTGSGQPQHF
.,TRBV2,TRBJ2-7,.,TGTGCCAGCAGTCGGTTGCGCTCGCGGCGATCTTTCTACGAGCAGTACTTC,CASSRLRSRRSFYEQYF
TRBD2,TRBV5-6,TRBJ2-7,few,TGTGCCAGCAGCTTTCTTGGGGGGGTCAACGAGCAGTACTTC,CASSFLGGVNEQYF
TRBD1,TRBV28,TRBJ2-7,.,TGTGCCAGCAGCTTCCGGGACAGAGTCTACGTGCAGTACTTC,CASSFRDRVYVQYF
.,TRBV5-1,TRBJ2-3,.,TGCGCCAGCAGTAGTCGAGTAACAGATACGCAGTATTTT,CASSSRVTDTQYF
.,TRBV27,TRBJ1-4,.,TGTGCCAGCAGCCTATCTGCTAATGAAAAACTGTTTTTT,CASSLSANEKLFF
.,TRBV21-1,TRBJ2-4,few,TGTGCCAGCAGCAAAGCTAGACAGAAAAACATTCAGTACTTC,CASSKARQKNIQYF
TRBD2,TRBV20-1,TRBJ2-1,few,TGCAGTGCTCGACTAGCGGGAGGGATCGGTGAGCAGTTCTTC,CSARLAGGIGEQFF
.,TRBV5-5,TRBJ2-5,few,TGTGCCAGCAGCTTGCAGAGGGAAGAGACCCAGTACTTC,CASSLQREETQYF
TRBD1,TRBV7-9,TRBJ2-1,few,TGTGCCAGCAGCTTATTGGGACAGGGAATCAATGAGCAGTTCTTC,CASSLLGQGINEQFF
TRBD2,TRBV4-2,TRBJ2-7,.,TGTGCCAGCAGCCATGGGAGGGACGAGCAGTACTTC,CASSHGRDEQYF
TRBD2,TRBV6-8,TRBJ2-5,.,TGTGCCAGCAGTTACGGGTTAGCGGGAGATCAAGAGACCCAGTACTTC,CASSYGLAGDQETQYF
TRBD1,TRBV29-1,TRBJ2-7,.,TGCAGCATAATGAGGACAGGCTCCTACGAGCAGTACTTC,CSIMRTGSYEQYF
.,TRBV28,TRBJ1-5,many,TGTGCCAGCGGGGGTCAGCCCCAGCATTTT,CASGGQPQHF
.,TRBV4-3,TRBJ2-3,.,TGCGCCAGCAGCCAAGATTTGGTCTTTTCTAGCACAGATACGCAGTATTTT,CASSQDLVFSSTDTQYF
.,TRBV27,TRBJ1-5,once,TGTGCCAGCAGTTTAAGGGCCTCGGGGGGACAGCCCCAGCATTTT,CASSLRASGGQPQHF
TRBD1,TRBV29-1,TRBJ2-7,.,TGCAGCGTGTTACAGGGGGAATACGAGCAGTACTTC,CSVLQGEYEQYF
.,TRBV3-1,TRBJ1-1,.,TGTGCCAGCAGCCAGAACAGTGGGGGGAACACTGAAGCTTTCTTT,CASSQNSGGNTEAFF
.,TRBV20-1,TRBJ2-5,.,TGCAGTGCTAGTGGACTCCTCGGTGGGACCCAGTACTTC,CSASGLLGGTQYF
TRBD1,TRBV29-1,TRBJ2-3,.,TGCAGCGTTGAACCGAACAGGGGTAGCACAGATACGCAGTATTTT,CSVEPNRGSTDTQYF
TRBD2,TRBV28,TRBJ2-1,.,TGTGCCAGCAGTAAAGCGGGAGTAAGCTCCTACAATGAGCAGTTCTTC,CASSKAGVSSYNEQFF
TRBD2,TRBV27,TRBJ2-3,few,TGTGCCAGCAGCGCCGGGACTAGCGGGACGAAAGATACGCAGTATTTT,CASSAGTSGTKDTQYF
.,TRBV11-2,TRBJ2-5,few,TGTGCCAGCAGGGCAAGTCGAGGCTCCCAAGAGACCCAGTACTTC,CASRASRGSQETQYF
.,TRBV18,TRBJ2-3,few,TGTGCCAGCTCACCAACAGTAGATACGCAGTATTTT,CASSPTVDTQYF
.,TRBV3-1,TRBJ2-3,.,TGTGCCAGCAGCCAAGCTTGGACGAGCACAGATACGCAGTATTTT,CASSQAWTSTDTQYF
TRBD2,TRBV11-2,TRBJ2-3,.,TGTGCCAGCAGCTTAGCAGTTCGGCGGGGGATCACAGATACGCAGTATTTT,CASSLAVRRGITDTQYF
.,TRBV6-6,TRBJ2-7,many,TGTGCCAGCAGTTTCCCGGGACTTTCCTACGAGCAGTACTTC,CASSFPGLSYEQYF
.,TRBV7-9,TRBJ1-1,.,TGTGCCAGCAGCACACCGGAGGGCCTGAACACTGAAGCTTTCTTT,CASSTPEGLNTEAFF
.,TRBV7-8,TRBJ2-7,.,TGTGCCAGCAGCTTGGGGACGGCACCCTACGAGCAGTACTTC,CASSLGTAPYEQYF
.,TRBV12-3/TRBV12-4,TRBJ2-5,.,TGTGCCAGCAACTCATTCCTTGGTCTGGGAGAGACCCAGTACTTC,CASNSFLGLGETQYF
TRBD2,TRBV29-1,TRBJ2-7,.,TGCAGCGTTCTAGCGGGAGAGGGGTACGAGCAGTACTTC,CSVLAGEGYEQYF
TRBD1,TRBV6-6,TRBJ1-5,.,TGTGCCAGTAGCCCGGGGACAGGTTTTAATCAGCCCCAGCATTTT,CASSPGTGFNQPQHF
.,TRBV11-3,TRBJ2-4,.,TGTGCCAGCAGCTTAGATGGGAAATCGGCCAAAAACATTCAGTACTTC,CASSLDGKSAKNIQYF
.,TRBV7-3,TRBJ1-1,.,TGTGCCAGCAGTCCCCCGGTCGATGGTAGCACTGAAGCTTTCTTT,CASSPPVDGSTEAFF
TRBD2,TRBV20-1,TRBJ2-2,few,TGCAGTGCTAGAGGAGCGGGGCGGGCGAACACCGGGGAGCTGTTTTTT,CSARGAGRANTGELFF
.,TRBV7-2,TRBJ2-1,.,TGTGCCAGCAGCTTCTCCCCGACTATCTACAATGAGCAGTTCTTC,CASSFSPTIYNEQFF
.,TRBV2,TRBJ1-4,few,TGTGCCAGCCTCTCACCGATGAATGAAAAACTGTTTTTT,CASLSPMNEKLFF
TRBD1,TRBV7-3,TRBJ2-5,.,TGTGCCAGCAGCTTAAGGGGGACAGGGGGCGCTGGCCGGCAGTACTTC,CASSLRGTGGAGRQYF
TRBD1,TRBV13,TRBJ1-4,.,TGTGCCAGCAGCGCCCAGGGGGCAACTAATGAAAAACTGTTTTTT,CASSAQGATNEKLFF
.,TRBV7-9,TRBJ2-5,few,TGTGCCAGCAGCTTAGTCGTTGGAGCAGAGACCCAGTACTTC,CASSLVVGAETQYF
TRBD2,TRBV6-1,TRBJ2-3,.,TGTGCCAGCAGTCCAAAACTTCGACTAGCGGGATGGCGACATACGCAGTATTTT,CASSPKLRLAGWRHTQYF
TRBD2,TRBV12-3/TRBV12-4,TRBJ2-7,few,TGTGCCAGCAGCAAGACTAGCGGGGGCGAGCAGTACTTC,CASSKTSGGEQYF
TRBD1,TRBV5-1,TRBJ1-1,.,TGCGCCAGCAGCTTGGGACAGGGCGAGACTGAAGCTTTCTTT,CASSLGQGETEAFF
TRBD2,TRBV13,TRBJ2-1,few,TGTGCCAGCAGCGTTTCCGGGACTAGCTCTTACAATGAGCAGTTCTTC,CASSVSGTSSYNEQFF
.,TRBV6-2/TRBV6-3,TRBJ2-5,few,TGTGCCAGCAGTTACTCTTCTCCCGAGCGGGACCAAGAGACCCAGTACTTC,CASSYSSPERDQETQYF
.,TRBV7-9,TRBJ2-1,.,TGTGTCAGCAGCCCGAAGGGGGACCACAATGAGCAGTTCTTC,CVSSPKGDHNEQFF
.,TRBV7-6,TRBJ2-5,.,TGTGCCAGCGTAGGATCGTCGTTAGTTAAAGAGACCCAGTACTTC,CASVGSSLVKETQYF
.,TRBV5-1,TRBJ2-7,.,TGCGCCAGCAGCTCGGCCTTACAGGGAGCCATCGACGAGCAGTACTTC,CASSSALQGAIDEQYF
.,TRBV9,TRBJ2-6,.,TGTGCCAGCGGCGTTCAAGGAGCCAACGTCCTGACTTTC,CASGVQGANVLTF
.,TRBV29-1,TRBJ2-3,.,TGCAGCGTTGAATTTCCAGACGACACAGATACGCAGTATTTT,CSVEFPDDTDTQYF
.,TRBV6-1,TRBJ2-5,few,TGTGCCAGCAGTGAAAACACAGTCCAAGAGACCCAGTACTTC,CASSENTVQETQYF
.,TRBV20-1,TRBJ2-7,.,TGCAGTGCTAGAGATAAAACATCTAGCTCCTACGAGCAGTACTTC,CSARDKTSSSYEQYF
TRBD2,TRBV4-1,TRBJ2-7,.,TGCGCCAGCAGCCAAGGTTCTAGCGGATACGAGCAGTACTTC,CASSQGSSGYEQYF